The source of this T cell receptor beta chain is a study of vaccination effects on CD4 cells after COVID-19 (dated by TCRdb to the early 2020s). Some background on the complete study: In the ViraFEST assay, PBMC were stimulated with viral peptide pools, and antigen-specific CD4+ T cell clonotypes were then identified by expansion using TCR sequencing. Three convalescent patients were sampled early (day +14) and late (day +241, +227, +161 respectively) after vaccination. Post-vaccine samples across the study were collected a median of 72 days after the second dose, with a range of 14 to 241. Each well held over 1.5 million PBMC cultured in IMDM containing around 5% human AB serum, 8.5 to 10 IU/ml IL-2 and gentamicin, along with 10 ug/ml peptides. The study compared SARS-CoV-2 spike-specific CD4+ TCR repertoires before and after mRNA vaccination in COVID-19 convalescent patients and infection-naive vaccine recipients. The full study included 9 to 10 COVID-19 convalescent patients and a few SARS-CoV-2-naive healthy vaccine recipients. The Oncomine TCR Beta short-read assay on an Illumina iSeq 100 was used to sequence cultures from other donors in the study. The investigation overall reported the following: In convalescent patients, the post-vaccine spike-reactive repertoire was composed mainly of new vaccine-induced clones that were largely distinct from infection-induced clones. Both infection-induced and vaccine-induced clones contracted markedly at late post-vaccination timepoints, which is consistent with waning T cell responses. Only a small number of convalescent patients were included, and no early post-infection timepoints were available, which limited the study.

Library prep was done by the immunoSEQ multiplex PCR assay. TCR beta CDR3 sequencing was performed on DNA from the cultured, isolated CD4+ T cells. Concerning the study's data processing: Non-productive TCR sequences were removed and reads were trimmed to the CDR3 region, keeping CDR3s of at least 7 amino acids. The MANAFEST web app was used to pick out antigen-specific clonotypes by comparing their expansion in peptide wells with that in reference cultures. For clones to be considered positive, expansion at FDR<0.05 versus reference and all other wells, an odds ratio above 5, and a frequency above 0.1% in two replicate wells were required. Cross-reactive clonotypes were defined as significantly expanded in SARS-CoV-2 spike wells and in at least one common cold coronavirus spike condition. Levenshtein distance calculated with the stringdist R package was used to assess CDR3 similarity, and unrooted trees were constructed with ape in R 3.6.1. The table was pulled from immuneACCESS by TCRdb, which kept in-frame rearrangements only. Such tables lose some clones; where checked, under half of the loss comes from unresolved V genes, and the rest has no known cause. V and J calls and clone size are copied from that table; D and trimming were computed from the DNA. The sample records some 31,000 clones, roughly four fifths of which are singletons. About 6.1% of the sample is in the top ten clones.

As concerns this clone: Its antigen target is currently unknown. Per-base quality was not reported, and no clone a single base away is much larger than it.

Sequences SQVTM (CDR1) and ANQGSEA (CDR2) are obtained from the germline V gene. V lost 7 bases and J lost 5 bases, and the count of bases not matched to a germline gene is 6. The CDR3 runs 12 residues from the cysteine to the phenylalanine. Only the CDR3 DNA stays, 36 bases, in frame from base 1. After roughly 11 days of culture, CD4+ T cells were isolated with the EasySep CD4+ T cell isolation kit. PCR-confirmed SARS-CoV-2 infection had occurred in convalescent patients between March and December 2020, before the Alpha, Beta and Delta variants emerged in the United States. Participants received two doses of either the BNT162b2 or the mRNA-1273 mRNA SARS-CoV-2 vaccine. Half of the culture medium was replaced with fresh IL-2-containing medium on days 3 and 7. Unless noted otherwise, every peptide stimulation condition was cultured in triplicate wells. PBMC were separated from whole blood using Ficoll-Paque Plus gradient centrifugation and were then either cryopreserved at -140C or used fresh. The QIAamp micro DNA kit was used to extract genomic DNA from the cultured CD4+ T cells.

The receptor comes from a human donor who had a prior SARS-CoV-2 infection. Sequenced here: CD4+ T cells from PBMCs cultured without peptide, sampled after COVID-19 vaccination. This chain is built from TRBV29-1 and TRBJ1-1; 8 central bases correspond to TRBD1. Here the CDR3 is given as CSADRERTEAFF. The DNA is as follows: TGCAGCGCGGACAGGGAGCGGACTGAAGCTTTCTTT.